The clone carrying this TCR beta chain came up once. The data originate from a study of identical twins. TCRdb called the 5' RACE reads again in MiXCR, with one record for every CDR3 protein. The sample has 420,000 or so distinct CDR3 sequences; 15% to 20% are singletons. The sequenced material came from naive T cells sorted from blood. This receptor was identified in a man between 50 and 59 years old in good health.

The CDR3 bases are TGTGCCAGCAGCCCGACCCGGGCGGCTAATTCACCCCTCCACTTT. This gives the protein CASSPTRAANSPLHF. The chain is built from TRBV7-9 and TRBJ1-6; D is unclear. Germline values: CDR1 SEHNR, CDR2 FQNEAQ (reference sequence). Trimming removed 5 bases at V and 6 bases at J, with 14 bases between. CDR3 length equals 15 residues.